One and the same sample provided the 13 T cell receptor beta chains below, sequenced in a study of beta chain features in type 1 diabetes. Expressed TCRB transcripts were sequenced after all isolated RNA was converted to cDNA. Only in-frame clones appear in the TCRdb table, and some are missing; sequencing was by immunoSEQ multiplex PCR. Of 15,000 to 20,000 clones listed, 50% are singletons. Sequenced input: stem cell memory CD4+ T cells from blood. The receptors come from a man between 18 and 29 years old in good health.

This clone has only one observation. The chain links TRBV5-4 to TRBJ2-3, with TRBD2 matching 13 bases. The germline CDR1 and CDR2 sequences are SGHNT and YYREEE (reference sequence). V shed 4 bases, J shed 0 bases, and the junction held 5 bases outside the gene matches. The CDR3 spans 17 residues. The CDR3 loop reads CASSHKLAGGSTDTQYF. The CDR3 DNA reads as TGTGCCAGCAGCCACAAACTAGCGGGGGGGAGCACAGATACGCAGTATTTT.

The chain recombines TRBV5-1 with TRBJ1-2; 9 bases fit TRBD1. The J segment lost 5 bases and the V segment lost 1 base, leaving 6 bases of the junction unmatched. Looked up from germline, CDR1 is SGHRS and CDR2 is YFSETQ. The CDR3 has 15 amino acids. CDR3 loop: CASSLNRGREYGYTF. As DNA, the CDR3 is TGCGCCAGCAGCTTGAACAGGGGGCGCGAATATGGCTACACCTTC.

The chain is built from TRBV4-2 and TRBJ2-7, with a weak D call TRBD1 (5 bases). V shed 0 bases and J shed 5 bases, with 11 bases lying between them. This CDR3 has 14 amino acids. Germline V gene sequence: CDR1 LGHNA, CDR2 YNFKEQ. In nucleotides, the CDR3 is TGTGCCAGCAGCCAAGATCGGACATCCGACGAGCAGTACTTC. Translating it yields CASSQDRTSDEQYF.

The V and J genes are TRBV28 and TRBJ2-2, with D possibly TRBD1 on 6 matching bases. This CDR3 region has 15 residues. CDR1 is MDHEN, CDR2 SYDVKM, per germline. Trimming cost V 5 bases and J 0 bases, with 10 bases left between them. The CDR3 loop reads CASSLTGANTGELFF. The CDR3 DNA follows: TGTGCCAGCAGTCTGACAGGTGCGAACACCGGGGAGCTGTTTTTT.

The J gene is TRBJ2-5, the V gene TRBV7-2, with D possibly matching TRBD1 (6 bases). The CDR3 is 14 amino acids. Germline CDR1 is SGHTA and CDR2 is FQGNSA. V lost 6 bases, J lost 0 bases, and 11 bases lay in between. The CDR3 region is CASRLQGNQETQYF. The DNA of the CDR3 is TGTGCCAGCAGGTTACAGGGAAACCAAGAGACCCAGTACTTC. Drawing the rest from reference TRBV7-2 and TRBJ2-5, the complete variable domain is GAGVSQSPSNKVTEKGKDVELRCDPISGHTALYWYRQSLGQGLEFLIYFQGNSAPDKSGLPSDRFSAERTGGSVSTLTIQRTQQEDSAVYLCASRLQGNQETQYFGPGTRLLVL.

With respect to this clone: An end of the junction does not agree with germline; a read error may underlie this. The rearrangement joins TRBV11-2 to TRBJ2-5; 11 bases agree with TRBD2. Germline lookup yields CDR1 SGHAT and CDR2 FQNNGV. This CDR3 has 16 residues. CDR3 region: CANSSKLAGVIRTQYF. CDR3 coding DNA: TGTGCCAACAGCTCTAAACTAGCGGGAGTGATACGGACCCAGTACTTC.

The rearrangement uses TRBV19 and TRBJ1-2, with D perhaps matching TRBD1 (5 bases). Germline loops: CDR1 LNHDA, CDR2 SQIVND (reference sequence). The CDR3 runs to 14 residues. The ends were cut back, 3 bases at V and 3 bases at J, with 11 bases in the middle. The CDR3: CASSMSTTDYGYTF. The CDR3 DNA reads TGTGCCAGTAGTATGTCTACGACAGACTATGGCTACACCTTC.

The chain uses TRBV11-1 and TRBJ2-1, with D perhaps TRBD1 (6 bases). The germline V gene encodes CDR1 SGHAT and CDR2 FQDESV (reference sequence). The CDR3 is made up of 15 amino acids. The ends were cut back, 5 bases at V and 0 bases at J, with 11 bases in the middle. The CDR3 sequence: CASSRTGSSYNEQFF. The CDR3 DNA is TGTGCCAGCAGCCGAACAGGGAGCTCCTACAATGAGCAGTTCTTC.

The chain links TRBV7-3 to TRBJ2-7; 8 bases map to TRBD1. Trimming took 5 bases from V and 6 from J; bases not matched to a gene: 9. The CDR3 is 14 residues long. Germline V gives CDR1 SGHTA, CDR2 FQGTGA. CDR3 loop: CASSPWTGSPEQYF. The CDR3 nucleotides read TGTGCCAGCAGCCCCTGGACAGGGTCTCCCGAGCAGTACTTC. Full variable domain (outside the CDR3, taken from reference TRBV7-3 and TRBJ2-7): GAGVSQTPSNKVTEKGKYVELRCDPISGHTALYWYRQSLGQGPEFLIYFQGTGAADDSGLPNDRFFAVRPEGSVSTLKIQRTERGDSAVYLCASSPWTGSPEQYFGPGTRLTVT.

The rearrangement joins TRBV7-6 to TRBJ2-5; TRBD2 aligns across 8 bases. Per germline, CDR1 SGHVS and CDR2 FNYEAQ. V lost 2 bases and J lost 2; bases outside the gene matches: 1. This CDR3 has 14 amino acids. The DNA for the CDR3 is TGTGCCAGCAGCTTACCGGGGGGGCAAGAGACCCAGTACTTC. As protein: CASSLPGGQETQYF.

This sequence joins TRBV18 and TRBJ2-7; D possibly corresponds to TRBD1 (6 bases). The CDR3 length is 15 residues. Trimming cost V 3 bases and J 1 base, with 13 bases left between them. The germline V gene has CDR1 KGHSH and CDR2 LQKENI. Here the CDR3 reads CASSPLPTGSYEQYF. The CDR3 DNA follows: TGTGCCAGCTCACCTCTTCCGACAGGATCCTACGAGCAGTACTTC.

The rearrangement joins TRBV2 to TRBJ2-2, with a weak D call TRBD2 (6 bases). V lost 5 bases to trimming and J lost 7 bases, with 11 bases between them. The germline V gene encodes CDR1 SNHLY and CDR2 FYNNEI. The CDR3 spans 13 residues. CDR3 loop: CASSYRENGELFF. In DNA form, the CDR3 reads TGTGCCAGCAGTTACCGGGAGAACGGGGAGCTGTTTTTT. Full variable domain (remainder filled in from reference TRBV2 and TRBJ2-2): EPEVTQTPSHQVTQMGQEVILRCVPISNHLYFYWYRQILGQKVEFLVSFYNNEISEKSEIFDDQFSVERPDGSNFTLKIRSTKLEDSAMYFCASSYRENGELFFGEGSRLTVL.

The CDR3 here is CASSLSGGRGYEQYF. CDR3 DNA: TGTGCCAGCAGCTTATCGGGCGGGAGGGGCTACGAGCAGTACTTC. The chain carries TRBV7-2 and TRBJ2-7; 9 bases map to TRBD2. CDR1 is SGHTA and CDR2 is FQGNSA in the germline V gene. The J segment lost 3 bases and the V segment lost 2 bases, leaving 5 bases of the junction unmatched. The CDR3 is 15 amino acids.